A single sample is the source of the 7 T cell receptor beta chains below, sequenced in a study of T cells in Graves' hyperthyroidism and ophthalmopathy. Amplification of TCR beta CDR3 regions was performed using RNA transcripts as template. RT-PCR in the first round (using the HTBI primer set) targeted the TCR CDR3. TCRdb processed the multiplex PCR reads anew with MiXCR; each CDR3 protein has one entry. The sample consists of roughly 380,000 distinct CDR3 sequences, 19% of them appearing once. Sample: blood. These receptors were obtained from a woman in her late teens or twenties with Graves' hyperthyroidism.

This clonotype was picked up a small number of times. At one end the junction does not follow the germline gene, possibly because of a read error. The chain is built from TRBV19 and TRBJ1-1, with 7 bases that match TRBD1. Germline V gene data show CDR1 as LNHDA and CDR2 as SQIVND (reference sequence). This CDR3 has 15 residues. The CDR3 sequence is CASSIRQGGNTEALF. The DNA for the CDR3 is TGTGCCAGTAGTATCCGACAGGGTGGGAACACTGAAGCTCTCTTT.

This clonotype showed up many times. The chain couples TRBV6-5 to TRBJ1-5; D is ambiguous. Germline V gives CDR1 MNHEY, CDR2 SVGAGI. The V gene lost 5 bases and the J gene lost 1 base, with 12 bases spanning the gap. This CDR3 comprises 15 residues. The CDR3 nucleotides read TGTGCCAGCAGTACCGGGGTCGAGAGCAATCAGCCCCAGCATTTT. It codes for CASSTGVESNQPQHF.

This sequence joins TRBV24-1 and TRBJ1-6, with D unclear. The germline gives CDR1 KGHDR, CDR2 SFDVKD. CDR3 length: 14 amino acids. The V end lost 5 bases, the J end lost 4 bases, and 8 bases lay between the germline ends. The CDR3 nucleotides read TGTGCCACCAGTGCCTCAGCTTATAATTCACCCCTCCACTTT. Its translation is CATSASAYNSPLHF.

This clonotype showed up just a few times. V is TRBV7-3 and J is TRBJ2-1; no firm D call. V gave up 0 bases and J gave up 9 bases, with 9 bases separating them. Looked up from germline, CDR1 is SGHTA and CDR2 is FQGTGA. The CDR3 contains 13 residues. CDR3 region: CASSLTRVGEQFF. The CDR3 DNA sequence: TGTGCCAGCAGCTTAACACGAGTAGGTGAGCAGTTCTTC.

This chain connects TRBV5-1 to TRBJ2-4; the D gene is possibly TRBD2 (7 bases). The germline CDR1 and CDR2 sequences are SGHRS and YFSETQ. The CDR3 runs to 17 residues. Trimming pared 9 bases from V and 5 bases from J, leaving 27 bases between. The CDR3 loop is CAINDPGRGMGENIQYF. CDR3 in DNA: TGCGCCATCAATGATCCAGGGAGGGGGATGGGCGAAAACATTCAGTACTTC.

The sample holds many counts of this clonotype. CDR3 in amino acids: CASSIIERTQPQHF. The CDR3, as DNA: TGTGCCAGTAGTATAATCGAAAGAACTCAGCCCCAGCATTTT. V usage is TRBV19 and J usage is TRBJ1-5, with no clear D. CDR1 is LNHDA, CDR2 SQIVND, per germline (reference sequence). The germline V and J ends were trimmed by 2 bases and 6 bases, with 11 bases remaining between them. The CDR3 is 14 amino acids.

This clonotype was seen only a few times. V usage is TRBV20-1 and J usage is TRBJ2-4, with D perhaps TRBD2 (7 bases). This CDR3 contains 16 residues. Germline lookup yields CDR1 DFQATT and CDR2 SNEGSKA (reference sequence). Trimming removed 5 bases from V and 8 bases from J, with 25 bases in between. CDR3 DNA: TGCAGTGCTTCGCTAGGCGGGGGACGGGGGCTGGACATTCAGTACTTC. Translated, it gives CSASLGGGRGLDIQYF.